This T cell receptor (beta chain) was observed in a study of cytomegalovirus exposure and HLA in healthy donors. Broader study findings: In a later analysis, at a false discovery rate of 0.05, approximately 18,000 TCR beta sequences were associated with HLA alleles.

The V gene's germline CDR1 is SGHRS and CDR2 YFSETQ. The CDR3 length is 12 residues. V dropped 7 bases and J dropped 3 bases, with 11 bases sitting between them. PCR amplification relied on 60 Vbeta primers (plus 13 Jbeta primers). Produced via immunoSEQ multiplex PCR; TCRdb's table is partial and in-frame only. This table has 130,000 or so clones, around four fifths appearing once. Worth noting for this clone: Its antigen is currently unknown.

The chain uses TRBV5-1 and TRBJ2-7; TRBD2 might be the D (6 bases). Sequencing was carried out using PBMCs. The receptor was isolated from a man in his thirties or forties in good health and CMV-seronegative. CDR3 in amino acids: CASSTRGYEQYF. The CDR3 coding sequence is TGCGCCAGCTCGACTAGAGGCTACGAGCAGTACTTC. The variable domain in full, with the rest retrieved from reference TRBV5-1 and TRBJ2-7, is KAGVTQTPRYLIKTRGQQVTLSCSPISGHRSVSWYQQTPGQGLQFLFEYFSETQRNKGNFPGRFSGRQFSNSRSEMNVSTLELGDSALYLCASSTRGYEQYFGPGTRLTVT.